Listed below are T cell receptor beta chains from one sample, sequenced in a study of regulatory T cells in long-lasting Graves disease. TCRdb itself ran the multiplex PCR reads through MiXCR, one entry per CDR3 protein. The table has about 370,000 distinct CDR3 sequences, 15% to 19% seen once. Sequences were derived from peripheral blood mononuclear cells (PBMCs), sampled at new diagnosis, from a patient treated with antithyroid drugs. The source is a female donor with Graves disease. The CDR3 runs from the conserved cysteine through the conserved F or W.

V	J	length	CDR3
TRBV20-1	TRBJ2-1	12	CSARAKRNEQFF
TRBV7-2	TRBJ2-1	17	CASSLALAPVGYNEQFF
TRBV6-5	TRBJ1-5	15	CASSYGDSANQPQHF
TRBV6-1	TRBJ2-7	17	CASSEGRGQLSSYEQYF
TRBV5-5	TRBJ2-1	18	CASSYVIWDSRLDNEQFF
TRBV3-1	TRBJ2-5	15	CASSQSGGFKETQYF
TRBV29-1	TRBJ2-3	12	CSVTTQADTQYF
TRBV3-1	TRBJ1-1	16	CASSQQRQGARTEAFF
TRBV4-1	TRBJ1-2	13	CASSQGAQYGYTF
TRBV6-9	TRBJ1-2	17	CASSSLPSLDRVYGYTF
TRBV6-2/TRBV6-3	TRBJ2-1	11	CASGGYGEQFF